This note documents a single T cell receptor beta chain sequence. Its antigen is currently unknown. The sample comes from a study of cytomegalovirus exposure and HLA in healthy donors. Regarding the study as a whole: In vitro, three CMV-associated chains proved specific for CMV antigens.

A multiplex PCR was run with 60 Vbeta primers and 13 Jbeta primers. Profiled with immunoSEQ multiplex PCR; TCRdb holds only in-frame clones, not every one. The sample has over 130,000 clones; 60% to 70% are singletons. CDR3 length: 14 amino acids. The V and J ends lost 6 bases and 4 bases respectively, with 13 bases between them. CDR1 is MNHEY, CDR2 SVGAGI, per germline. This chain links TRBV6-5 with TRBJ2-1; tentatively, D is TRBD1 (6 bases). The source is a woman in her fifties or sixties in good health and CMV-seropositive. Sequenced sample: PBMCs. CDR3 protein: CASSLQGPYNEQFF. CDR3 nucleotide sequence: TGTGCCAGCAGCCTACAGGGACCGTACAATGAGCAGTTCTTC.